This is a list of T cell receptor beta chains from one sample in a study of T cell repertoires and HLA-DP antigens. Clones were read by immunoSEQ multiplex PCR, and TCRdb kept only the in-frame ones, dropping some. This table has about 110,000 clones, 80% to 95% appearing once. The antigens these receptors bind are not known. Sequenced: CD4+ T cells from PBMCs. The receptor source for this set is a woman between 18 and 29 years old in good health and CMV-seronegative. CDR3s include the opening cysteine and the closing phenylalanine or tryptophan. Each record gives: clone size, J gene, V gene, D gene, CDR3 DNA, CDR3 protein. The D gene is left open where the match is weak. Size is omitted from some rows. Given values are once, few, many or a class for expanded clones.

size: -
J: TRBJ2-1
V: TRBV7-3
D: TRBD2
DNA: TGTGCCAGCAGCTTATCGGCGGGAGGGAGGAATGAGCAGTTCTTC
CDR3: CASSLSAGGRNEQFF

size: -
J: TRBJ2-1
V: TRBV10-3
D: -
DNA: TGTGCCATCAACTCCTACAATGAGCAGTTCTTC
CDR3: CAINSYNEQFF

size: -
J: TRBJ2-7
V: TRBV9
D: -
DNA: TGTGCCAGCAGCGTAGATGGCAGGAGCCACGAGCAGTACTTC
CDR3: CASSVDGRSHEQYF

size: -
J: TRBJ1-5
V: TRBV4-2
D: -
DNA: TGTGCCAGCAGCCAAGATCGGGTCGGGGGCCATCAGCCCCAGCATTTT
CDR3: CASSQDRVGGHQPQHF

size: -
J: TRBJ1-5
V: TRBV28
D: TRBD1
DNA: TGTGCCAGCAGCACGGCGGGACAGGGGGGGAATCAGCCCCAGCATTTT
CDR3: CASSTAGQGGNQPQHF

size: once
J: TRBJ1-3
V: TRBV21-1
D: -
DNA: TGTGCCAGCAGTCACAGGGAAGGGTCTGGAAACACCATATATTTT
CDR3: CASSHREGSGNTIYF

size: -
J: TRBJ1-4
V: TRBV28
D: TRBD1
DNA: TGTGCCAGCAGTTTAAGGGGGCCGGTTACGGGTGAAAAACTGTTTTTT
CDR3: CASSLRGPVTGEKLFF

size: -
J: TRBJ2-5
V: TRBV5-6
D: TRBD2
DNA: TGTGCCAGCAGCTGGGGGGGAGGAGAGACCCAGTACTTC
CDR3: CASSWGGGETQYF

size: -
J: TRBJ1-5
V: TRBV28
D: -
DNA: TGTGCCAGCAGTTTAAACAGTGGGGGACAGCCCCAGCATTTT
CDR3: CASSLNSGGQPQHF

size: -
J: TRBJ2-1
V: TRBV7-8
D: -
DNA: TGTGCCAGCAGCTTAAGGGCGGACTTCTGGTACAATGAGCAGTTCTTC
CDR3: CASSLRADFWYNEQFF

size: -
J: TRBJ2-1
V: TRBV5-1
D: TRBD2
DNA: TGCGCCAGCAGCTTGACTAGCGGGAGTTTGGGTGAGCAGTTCTTC
CDR3: CASSLTSGSLGEQFF

size: once
J: TRBJ1-1
V: TRBV10-3
D: -
DNA: TGTGCCATCAGGAGGACAATTGTAGGGACTGAAGCTTTCTTT
CDR3: CAIRRTIVGTEAFF

size: -
J: TRBJ2-3
V: TRBV5-4
D: -
DNA: TGTGCCAGCAGCACCGAAGAGGGAAGCAGCACAGATACGCAGTATTTT
CDR3: CASSTEEGSSTDTQYF

size: -
J: TRBJ2-2
V: TRBV19
D: TRBD2
DNA: TGTGCCAGTACCCCCGGCCCAGGGAGCGGGAACACGAACACCGGGGAGCTGTTTTTT
CDR3: CASTPGPGSGNTNTGELFF

size: -
J: TRBJ1-6
V: TRBV4-3
D: -
DNA: TGCGCCAGCAGCCAAGATCCCCCCGGCCAGGGAGGTCTGGATTCACCCCTCCACTTT
CDR3: CASSQDPPGQGGLDSPLHF

size: -
J: TRBJ1-5
V: TRBV27
D: TRBD1
DNA: TGTGCCAGCAGGAGAACAGGGGACCAGCCCCAGCATTTT
CDR3: CASRRTGDQPQHF

size: -
J: TRBJ1-3
V: TRBV14
D: TRBD1
DNA: TGTGCCAGCAGCCGTACAGGGGCTTTTGGAAACACCATATATTTT
CDR3: CASSRTGAFGNTIYF

size: -
J: TRBJ1-6
V: TRBV27
D: -
DNA: TGTGCCAGCACCCGATCTCAGGGAACCGGCTCCTATAATTCACCCCTCCACTTT
CDR3: CASTRSQGTGSYNSPLHF

size: -
J: TRBJ2-1
V: TRBV28
D: TRBD2
DNA: TGTGCCAGCAGTTTAGGAGGACTAGCGAACAATGAGCAGTTCTTC
CDR3: CASSLGGLANNEQFF

size: -
J: TRBJ1-1
V: TRBV29-1
D: TRBD1
DNA: TGCAGCGGGAACAGGGGAGGGGACACTGAAGCTTTCTTT
CDR3: CSGNRGGDTEAFF

size: few
J: TRBJ1-2
V: TRBV10-1
D: -
DNA: TGCGCCAGCAGTGATTCGGGGGAGGGCTACACCTTC
CDR3: CASSDSGEGYTF

size: -
J: TRBJ1-1
V: TRBV5-4
D: TRBD1
DNA: TGTGCCAGCAGCCTACAGGGGGCCCGAACTGAAGCTTTCTTT
CDR3: CASSLQGARTEAFF